Given below is one TCR beta chain in context. The CDR3 sequence is 13 residues long. The germline V gene encodes CDR1 SGHRS and CDR2 YFSETQ. Trimming cost V 3 bases and J 4 bases, with 10 bases left between them. This specimen comes from a study of long-term antiretroviral therapy in people with HIV. Survey-level immunoSEQ v3.0 assays were run. The table came from immunoSEQ multiplex PCR; TCRdb's copy has only in-frame clones and leaves some out. The data hold around 25,000 clones, with around 95% observed a single time. The V gene is TRBV5-1, the J gene TRBJ1-2; D gene uncertain. The origin of this receptor is a woman aged 45-65 years with HIV. Sequenced here: unsorted PBMCs, sampled less than 5 years after starting antiretroviral therapy. CDR3 residues: CASSSMDSYGYTF. CDR3 in DNA: TGCGCCAGCAGCTCGATGGACTCCTATGGCTACACCTTC.